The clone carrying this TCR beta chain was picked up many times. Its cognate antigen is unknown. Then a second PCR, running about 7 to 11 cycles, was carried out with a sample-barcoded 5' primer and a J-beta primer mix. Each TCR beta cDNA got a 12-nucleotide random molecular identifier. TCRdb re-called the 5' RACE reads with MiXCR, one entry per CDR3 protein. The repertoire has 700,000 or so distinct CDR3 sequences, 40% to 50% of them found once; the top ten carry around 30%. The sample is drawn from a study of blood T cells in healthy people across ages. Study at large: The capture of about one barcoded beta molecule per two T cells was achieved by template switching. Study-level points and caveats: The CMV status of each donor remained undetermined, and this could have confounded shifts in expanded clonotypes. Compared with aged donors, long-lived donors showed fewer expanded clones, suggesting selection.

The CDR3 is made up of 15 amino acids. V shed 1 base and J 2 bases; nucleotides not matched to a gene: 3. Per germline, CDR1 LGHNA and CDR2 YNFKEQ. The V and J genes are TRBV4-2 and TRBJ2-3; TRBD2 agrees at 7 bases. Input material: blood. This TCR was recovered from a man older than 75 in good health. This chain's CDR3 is CASSQGAGDTDTQYF. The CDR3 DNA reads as TGTGCCAGCAGCCAAGGCGCGGGAGACACAGATACGCAGTATTTT.